This passage covers 20 T cell receptor beta chains from one sample sequenced in a study of T cell changes during pregnancy in multiple sclerosis (dated by TCRdb to about 2019). The method behind the library was the immunoSEQ multiplex PCR assay. TCRdb mirrors the immuneACCESS table, restricted to in-frame sequences. Some clones are absent from its copies; in checked studies, under half trace to an unresolved V gene, and the reason for the others is unknown. The sample has around 99,000 clones on record, around 92% of them singletons. Around 0.8% of the sample rests with the top ten. Sequenced material: peripheral blood, taken in the third trimester of pregnancy. The receptors derive from a female donor in good health, enrolled as a control in a pregnancy study.

The chain recombines TRBV14 with TRBJ2-3, with 7 bases lining up with TRBD2. The CDR3 runs 15 residues. Unmatched junction bases numbered 9, after V lost 4 bases and J lost 5 bases. From germline, CDR1 is SGHDN and CDR2 FVKESK. The CDR3 bases are TGTGCCAGCAGCCTTCTAGCGGAGATTGAAGATACGCAGTATTTT. Amino acids: CASSLLAEIEDTQYF.

The chain has TRBV4-1 and TRBJ1-2; the match to TRBD1 covers 7 bases. V lost 6 bases to trimming and J lost 6 bases; unmatched junction nucleotides: 10. There are 14 residues in the CDR3. Germline CDR1 is MGHRA and CDR2 is YSYEKL. CDR3 sequence reads: CASSQYDREDGYTF. The CDR3 coding sequence is TGCGCCAGCAGTCAATACGACAGGGAAGATGGCTACACCTTC.

This clone is a singleton in its sample. The J gene is TRBJ1-2, the V gene TRBV27; D is uncertain. The CDR3 runs 12 residues. Deletions cut 5 bases from V and 8 bases from J, with 12 bases between. Germline values: CDR1 MNHEY, CDR2 SMNVEV (reference sequence). CDR3 residues: CASSTASGGYTF. The CDR3 nucleotides are TGTGCCAGCAGTACGGCATCGGGGGGCTACACCTTC.

This clone was seen a single time. The chain's CDR3 is CASSPQGTSTDTQYF. For the CDR3, the DNA is TGTGCCAGCAGCCCACAGGGGACCAGCACAGATACGCAGTATTTT. V usage is TRBV14 and J usage is TRBJ2-3, with 7 bases that match TRBD1. This CDR3 is 15 amino acids long. V gave up 4 bases and J gave up 0 bases; unmatched junction bases: 4. From germline, CDR1 is SGHDN and CDR2 FVKESK.

The genes are TRBV29-1 and TRBJ2-1, with 8 bases fitting TRBD2. The CDR3 runs to 17 residues. Germline CDR1 and CDR2: SQVTM and ANQGSEA. The trim removed 1 base at V and 0 bases at J, leaving 8 bases unmatched. The CDR3: CSVEVVSGGHSYNEQFF. The CDR3 DNA reads TGCAGCGTTGAAGTGGTGAGCGGGGGCCACTCCTACAATGAGCAGTTCTTC.

This chain links TRBV5-1 with TRBJ2-5, with 7 nucleotides matching TRBD2. J was trimmed by 5 bases and V by 3 bases; bases with no gene match: 7. CDR1 SGHRS and CDR2 YFSETQ come from the germline V gene. The CDR3 extends over 14 amino acids. The DNA for the CDR3 is TGCGCCAGCAGCTGGGGGGAGGGCTACGAGACCCAGTACTTC. This encodes CASSWGEGYETQYF.

The rearrangement uses TRBV5-1 and TRBJ2-7; TRBD1 matches at 10 bases. The V gene end was trimmed by 7 bases and the J gene end by 7 bases; junction bases not matched to a gene: 8. Germline CDR1 is SGHRS and CDR2 is YFSETQ. This CDR3 is 13 amino acids long. The CDR3 DNA reads as TGCGCCAGCGGAGGGGACAGGGGTGAAGAGCAGTACTTC. Translation gives CASGGDRGEEQYF.

This chain uses TRBV7-7 with TRBJ2-5; D call uncertain. Trimming removed 2 bases from V and 5 bases from J, with 6 bases in between. CDR1 is SSHAT and CDR2 is FNYEAQ in the germline V gene (reference sequence). The CDR3 runs 12 residues. This chain's CDR3 is CASSLNGETQYF. In DNA, the CDR3 is TGTGCCAGCAGCTTAAATGGCGAGACCCAGTACTTC.

V gene TRBV5-8 combines with J gene TRBJ1-5; D is ambiguous. The V and J ends lost 1 base and 7 bases respectively, with 6 bases between them. This CDR3 comprises 12 residues. CDR1 and CDR2 (germline): SGHTS, YDEGEE. The CDR3: CASSLREQPQHF. CDR3 bases: TGTGCCAGCAGCTTGCGGGAGCAGCCCCAGCATTTT. The full variable domain, in which reference TRBV5-8 and TRBJ1-5 provide the parts outside the CDR3, is EAGVTQSPTHLIKTRGQQATLRCSPISGHTSVYWYQQALGLGLQFLLWYDEGEERNRGNFPPRFSGRQFPNYSSELNVNALELEDSALYLCASSLREQPQHFGDGTRLSIL.

This clone was recorded once. J is TRBJ1-1 and V is TRBV19; the D is unclear. The V and J ends lost 3 bases and 12 bases respectively, with 20 bases between them. CDR3 length: 14 amino acids. Germline V gene sequence: CDR1 LNHDA, CDR2 SQIVND (reference sequence). The CDR3 region is CASSMGMSAEATFF. The CDR3, as DNA: TGTGCCAGTAGTATGGGTATGAGCGCGGAGGCGACTTTCTTT.

This clone was seen just once. The chain combines TRBV6-5 with TRBJ1-2; no firm D call. Per the germline V gene, CDR1 is MNHEY and CDR2 is SVGAGI. Trimming removed 8 bases at V and 7 bases at J, with 11 bases between. This CDR3 region has 11 residues. The CDR3 reads CASSSTSGYTF. DNA for the CDR3: TGTGCCAGCTCCTCGACAAGTGGCTACACCTTC.

Concerning this clone: One end of the junction fails to match germline, which may point to a read error. CDR3 coding DNA: TGTGCTAGCAGCTTAACCCGATCCGGGGGGGAGACCCAGTACTTC. Amino acids: CASSLTRSGGETQYF. V and J are TRBV7-7 and TRBJ2-5; 7 bases align to TRBD2. The CDR3 length is 15 residues. Germline CDR1 reads SSHAT; CDR2 reads FNYEAQ (reference sequence).

The chain uses TRBV6-5 and TRBJ1-1; D might be TRBD1 (5 bases). Trimming took 6 bases from V and 4 from J, leaving 15 bases between them. Germline V gene lookup returns CDR1 MNHEY and CDR2 SVGAGI. This CDR3 is built from 14 residues. The DNA for the CDR3 is TGTGCCAGCAGAGACCAGGGATTTAGCACTGAAGCTTTCTTT. Residues: CASRDQGFSTEAFF.

The rearrangement uses TRBV5-1 and TRBJ1-3; no reliable D call. With 3 bases removed from V and 3 bases from J, the gap between germline ends came to 7 bases. This CDR3 is 13 amino acids long. Per germline, CDR1 SGHRS and CDR2 YFSETQ. The CDR3 nucleotides read TGCGCCAGCAGCTCCGCGGGTGGAAACACCATATATTTT. Protein: CASSSAGGNTIYF.

The rearrangement links TRBV4-2 to TRBJ2-1; 11 nucleotides agree with TRBD2. The CDR3 has 19 amino acids. Germline CDR1 is LGHNA and CDR2 is YNFKEQ. V shed 0 bases, J shed 0 bases, and the junction held 7 bases outside the gene matches. The CDR3 loop is CASSQDPIGLAGSYNEQFF. CDR3 in DNA: TGTGCCAGCAGCCAAGATCCCATTGGACTAGCGGGCTCCTACAATGAGCAGTTCTTC.

This clone appeared a single time. The V and J genes are TRBV9 and TRBJ2-3, with a tentative D call TRBD2 (6 bases). The CDR3 has 15 residues. Per the germline V gene, CDR1 is SGDLS and CDR2 is YYNGEE. Trimming took 3 bases from V and 5 from J, leaving 16 bases between them. The CDR3 nucleotides are TGTGCCAGCAGCGAGGGACTCAGCCTAGAAGATACGCAGTATTTT. This translates into CASSEGLSLEDTQYF.

The rearrangement links TRBV30 to TRBJ1-2; a possible D gene is TRBD1 (6 bases). Germline loops: CDR1 GTSNPN, CDR2 SVGIG (reference sequence). The CDR3 length is 14 residues. V was pared by 2 bases and J by 5 bases, with 15 bases between. The CDR3 loop is CAWSIRGAPYGYTF. CDR3 DNA sequence: TGTGCCTGGAGTATTCGGGGGGCACCTTATGGCTACACCTTC. Full variable domain (outside the CDR3, taken from reference TRBV30 and TRBJ1-2): SQTIHQWPATLVQPVGSPLSLECTVEGTSNPNLYWYRQAAGRGLQLLFYSVGIGQISSEVPQNLSASRPQDRQFILSSKKLLLSDSGFYLCAWSIRGAPYGYTFGSGTRLTVV.

Worth noting for this clone: The same CDR3 can be traced to other DNA sequences in this sample. The chain couples TRBV7-2 to TRBJ1-4; the match to TRBD1 covers 7 bases. The CDR3 spans 15 residues. Germline V gene lookup returns CDR1 SGHTA and CDR2 FQGNSA. Unmatched junction bases numbered 5, after V lost 5 bases and J lost 2 bases. CDR3 sequence (DNA): TGTGCCAGCAGCAGACAGGGAGGCACTAATGAAAAACTGTTTTTT. This encodes CASSRQGGTNEKLFF.

This chain connects TRBV7-9 to TRBJ1-1; D is unclear. The CDR3 contains 15 residues. The germline V and J ends were trimmed by 1 base and 1 base, with 10 bases remaining between them. The germline gives CDR1 SEHNR, CDR2 FQNEAQ (reference sequence). The CDR3 is CASSLVFSGNTEAFF. The CDR3 DNA sequence: TGTGCCAGCAGCTTAGTTTTTTCAGGGAACACTGAAGCTTTCTTT.

The chain recombines TRBV9 with TRBJ1-1, with 8 bases identical to TRBD1. This CDR3 is built from 13 residues. Trimming removed 7 bases from V and 3 bases from J; junction bases left unmatched: 5. Germline CDR1 is SGDLS and CDR2 is YYNGEE. CDR3 nucleotide sequence: TGTGCCAGCGGACAGGGACTTTACACTGAAGCTTTCTTT. Its translation is CASGQGLYTEAFF.